This TCR beta chain was sequenced during a study of a mutant IDH1 vaccine in newly diagnosed glioma. In the study overall: Following radiotherapy alone, or alongside temozolomide cycles, vaccination was started after an interval of 4-6 weeks. The earlier regimen, radiotherapy, temozolomide, or both, was most often both. General observations from the study: The occurrence of vaccine-induced immune responses was seen in 80% to 95% of patients.

This CDR3 comprises 15 residues. The junction had 9 bases not matched to a gene; V was cut back by 3 bases and J by 7 bases. Germline-derived CDR1 and CDR2 are MGHRA and YSYEKL. Libraries were prepared by immunoSEQ multiplex PCR; TCRdb keeps only in-frame clonotypes and omits some of them. The sample lists 35,000 to 45,000 clones, about four fifths occurring once. About this clone: Its antigen remains unknown.

Time point of the sample: week 5, during vaccination. Topical imiquimod accompanied each vaccine dose, which consisted of 300 ug of mutant IDH1 20-mer peptide. This chain connects TRBV4-1 to TRBJ1-1; 9 bases agree with TRBD1. This clonotype was obtained from a man in his forties or fifties with glioma. The source was PBMCs, collected from a glioma patient whose treatment included an IDH1 peptide vaccine. The CDR3 DNA follows: TGCGCCAGCAGCCACCCTACAGGGGGCGTAGGTGAAGCTTTCTTT. Its translation is CASSHPTGGVGEAFF.